The following is a TCR beta chain sequence with its context. The people who gave samples were healthy Caucasians from Russia, aged roughly 6 to 100. The sample is drawn from a study of blood T cells in healthy people across ages. After removal of 5 bases from V and 8 bases from J, the junction contained 9 bases not matched to a gene. The CDR3 is 14 amino acids. Germline CDR1 and CDR2: SGHTA and FQGNSA. Through a sample-barcoded 5' primer and a J-beta primer mix, a second PCR was run for 7 to 11 cycles. From the 5' RACE reads, TCRdb called clonotypes with MiXCR, one entry per CDR3 protein. The profile shows about 780,000 distinct CDR3 sequences, 46% of them singletons.

The sequence was obtained from a man older than 75 in good health. J is TRBJ1-2 and V is TRBV7-2; TRBD1 matches at 9 bases. The sample comprised blood. CDR3 bases: TGTGCCAGCAGCGCCAACAGGGGGCCGGTCGGCTACACCTTC. Translation gives CASSANRGPVGYTF.